The clone carrying this T cell receptor beta chain was detected many times. During its preparation, the TCRbeta library received unique molecular identifiers. Using its own MiXCR run on the PCR reads, TCRdb lists one record per CDR3 protein. The data show roughly 590,000 distinct CDR3 sequences, with approximately 15% seen just once and approximately 1% held by the top ten. The entry originates in a study of T-cell reconstitution after alpha-beta-depleted transplantation in children. Source: PBMCs from the stem cell graft donor, taken from the stem cell graft. The TCR originated in a human donor who donated a stem cell graft to a child with acute myeloid leukemia.

The CDR3 is CASSSGGRETQYF. The CDR3 DNA reads as TGTGCCAGCAGCTCAGGGGGCCGAGAGACCCAGTACTTC. This sequence joins TRBV5-6 and TRBJ2-5; 8 bases line up with TRBD1. Trimming removed 3 bases from V and 4 bases from J; junction bases left unmatched: 2. Per the germline V gene, CDR1 is SGHDT and CDR2 is YYEEEE. CDR3 length: 13 amino acids.